These T cell receptor beta chains were read from a single sample in a study of OX40 agonist ivuxolimab in advanced cancers. The method was immunoSEQ multiplex PCR; TCRdb's version includes in-frame clones alone and lacks a portion of them. The table records 70,000 to 80,000 clones, about 88% of them present only once. Source: CD4+ or CD8+ T cells sorted from blood, taken in a trial of the OX40 agonist ivuxolimab. The receptors shown here come from an adult with an advanced solid tumor such as melanoma, head and neck, liver or kidney cancer. The CDR3 runs from the conserved cysteine through the conserved F or W. The D gene is left open where the match is weak. The size field is filled for only some rows; it gives once, few, many or a size class.

v_gene	j_gene	len	abundance	d_gene	CDR3aa	CDR3nt
TRBV19	TRBJ2-7	15	NA	NA	CASSIGPTSSYEQYF	TGTGCCAGTAGTATCGGCCCTACCAGCTCCTACGAGCAGTACTTC
TRBV7-9	TRBJ2-2	17	NA	TRBD2	CASSRSSGRSYTGELFF	TGTGCCAGCAGCCGGAGCAGCGGGAGGTCTTACACCGGGGAGCTGTTTTTT
TRBV5-5	TRBJ2-7	15	NA	TRBD1	CASSLRTGISYEQYF	TGTGCCAGCAGCTTAAGGACAGGGATTTCCTACGAGCAGTACTTC
TRBV4-1	TRBJ1-2	17	NA	NA	CASSQDLASPEDYGYTF	TGCGCCAGCAGCCAAGATCTGGCCTCCCCCGAGGACTATGGCTACACCTTC
TRBV7-2	TRBJ1-2	14	once	TRBD1	CASSEGTVPYGYTF	TGTGCCAGCAGCGAAGGGACAGTACCTTATGGCTACACCTTC
TRBV7-6	TRBJ1-3	15	NA	NA	CASSFTESSGNTIYF	TGTGCCAGCAGCTTTACAGAGTCCTCTGGAAACACCATATATTTT
TRBV11-1	TRBJ1-2	15	NA	NA	CASSLRGPSDYGYTF	TGTGCCAGCAGCTTAAGGGGACCCAGCGACTATGGCTACACCTTC
TRBV7-6	TRBJ2-3	15	NA	TRBD2	CASSRLAGGPDTQYF	TGTGCCAGCAGCCGACTAGCGGGAGGCCCAGATACGCAGTATTTT
TRBV19	TRBJ2-7	15	NA	TRBD2	CASSNPPSGRSEQYF	TGTGCCAGTAGTAACCCCCCTAGCGGGAGGAGCGAGCAGTACTTC
TRBV19	TRBJ1-6	16	NA	NA	CASSIVTGQGNSPLHF	TGTGCCAGTAGTATAGTAACGGGACAAGGGAATTCACCCCTCCACTTT
TRBV5-1	TRBJ2-7	16	NA	TRBD2	CASSLAPSGEAFEQYF	TGCGCCAGCAGCTTGGCCCCTAGCGGGGAGGCGTTCGAGCAGTACTTC
TRBV7-2	TRBJ2-1	15	NA	TRBD1	CASSLGGQAHNEQFF	TGTGCCAGCAGCTTAGGGGGACAGGCTCATAATGAGCAGTTCTTC
TRBV19	TRBJ2-3	16	NA	TRBD1	CASSIPGQGAPDTQYF	TGTGCCAGTAGTATTCCAGGACAGGGGGCCCCAGATACGCAGTATTTT
TRBV10-1	TRBJ1-4	14	NA	NA	CASSVGTTNEKLFF	TGCGCCAGCAGTGTGGGCACAACTAATGAAAAACTGTTTTTT
TRBV4-1	TRBJ2-5	18	NA	NA	CASSQDRRSPLDQETQYF	TGCGCCAGCAGCCAAGATAGGCGGAGCCCCCTCGACCAAGAGACCCAGTACTTC
TRBV7-2	TRBJ2-3	15	NA	NA	CASTPRRVGTDTQYF	TGTGCCAGCACCCCCCGCAGGGTGGGCACAGATACGCAGTATTTT
TRBV13	TRBJ2-5	14	NA	NA	CASSRWTVEETQYF	TGTGCCAGCAGCAGATGGACAGTAGAAGAGACCCAGTACTTC
TRBV27	TRBJ2-7	17	NA	NA	CASSSNLGRGRVWEQYF	TGTGCCAGCAGTTCCAATCTTGGGAGAGGTCGGGTTTGGGAGCAGTACTTC
TRBV27	TRBJ2-3	17	NA	TRBD2	CASSLWGLAGGPDTQYF	TGTGCCAGCAGTTTATGGGGACTAGCGGGAGGGCCGGATACGCAGTATTTT
TRBV6-1	TRBJ2-5	15	NA	TRBD1	CASRGGQGPQETQYF	TGTGCCAGCAGGGGGGGACAGGGGCCTCAAGAGACCCAGTACTTC
TRBV27	TRBJ2-1	17	NA	TRBD2	CASSLYFGGRGGNEQFF	TGTGCCAGCAGTTTATATTTTGGCGGGAGGGGAGGGAATGAGCAGTTCTTC
TRBV5-1	TRBJ2-2	14	NA	NA	CASSGGTSTGELFF	TGCGCCAGCAGCGGAGGGACAAGCACCGGGGAGCTGTTTTTT
TRBV11-2	TRBJ2-7	13	NA	TRBD2	CASSQGLAGEQYF	TGTGCCAGCAGCCAGGGACTAGCGGGGGAGCAGTACTTC
TRBV28	TRBJ2-7	17	NA	TRBD2	CASSLWGTSGLSYEQYF	TGTGCCAGCAGTTTATGGGGGACTAGCGGGCTTTCCTACGAGCAGTACTTC
TRBV7-9	TRBJ1-6	12	NA	NA	CASSTTFSPLHF	TGTGCCAGCAGCACCACTTTTTCACCCCTCCACTTT
TRBV6-1	TRBJ1-1	13	once	NA	CASRGPMNTEAFF	TGTGCCAGCAGGGGCCCGATGAACACTGAAGCTTTCTTT
TRBV14	TRBJ2-5	14	NA	NA	CASSPRDVHGTQYF	TGTGCCAGCAGCCCCCGGGACGTCCACGGGACCCAGTACTTC
TRBV27	TRBJ2-2	11	NA	NA	CGGPGTGELFF	TGTGGGGGCCCGGGAACCGGGGAGCTGTTTTTT
TRBV5-6	TRBJ1-6	14	few	NA	CASSSGRKNSPLHF	TGTGCCAGCAGCTCCGGACGGAAGAATTCACCCCTCCACTTT
TRBV2	TRBJ2-1	13	NA	NA	CASRGQGYNEQFF	TGTGCCAGCAGGGGGCAGGGGTACAATGAGCAGTTCTTC
TRBV5-4	TRBJ2-1	15	few	TRBD2	CASSPGLAGSDEQFF	TGTGCCAGCAGCCCAGGACTAGCGGGAAGCGATGAGCAGTTCTTC
TRBV27	TRBJ2-7	15	NA	NA	CASSLVPGLGYEQYF	TGTGCCAGCAGTTTAGTACCCGGGTTGGGGTACGAGCAGTACTTC
TRBV19	TRBJ1-1	13	few	NA	CASRGQPNTEAFF	TGTGCCAGCCGCGGACAGCCGAACACTGAAGCTTTCTTT
TRBV5-1	TRBJ2-1	14	NA	TRBD2	CASTRLAGDGEQFF	TGCGCCAGCACCCGACTAGCGGGAGACGGTGAGCAGTTCTTC
TRBV28	TRBJ1-5	14	once	NA	CATLLGRDGQPQHF	TGTGCCACCCTACTTGGCCGGGATGGTCAGCCCCAGCATTTT
TRBV5-1	TRBJ2-5	13	NA	TRBD1	CASSFGTEETQYF	TGCGCCAGCAGCTTCGGGACAGAAGAGACCCAGTACTTC
TRBV29-1	TRBJ2-1	14	once	TRBD1	CSVVRQGANNEQFF	TGCAGCGTTGTTCGGCAGGGGGCCAACAATGAGCAGTTCTTC
TRBV9	TRBJ2-2	16	NA	TRBD2	CASSVDAGGSTGELFF	TGTGCCAGCAGCGTAGATGCGGGAGGAAGCACCGGGGAGCTGTTTTTT
TRBV7-9	TRBJ2-1	15	NA	NA	CASSFWMGLFDEQFF	TGTGCCAGCAGCTTTTGGATGGGCTTATTCGATGAGCAGTTCTTC
TRBV11-2	TRBJ2-7	17	NA	TRBD2	CASSLLRGLADSYEQYF	TGTGCCAGCAGCTTACTCCGGGGACTAGCGGATTCCTACGAGCAGTACTTC
TRBV5-1	TRBJ1-5	16	NA	NA	CASSFTGSYSNQPQHF	TGCGCCAGCAGCTTTACCGGGTCCTATAGCAATCAGCCCCAGCATTTT
TRBV11-2	TRBJ2-2	16	NA	NA	CASSYVLGANTGELFF	TGTGCCAGCAGCTACGTGCTAGGGGCGAACACCGGGGAGCTGTTTTTT
TRBV29-1	TRBJ2-7	11	NA	NA	CSVVNSYEQYF	TGCAGCGTCGTAAACAGCTACGAGCAGTACTTC
TRBV29-1	TRBJ1-5	14	NA	NA	CSVAQGYSNQPQHF	TGCAGCGTTGCTCAGGGCTATAGCAATCAGCCCCAGCATTTT
TRBV11-3	TRBJ2-2	19	NA	TRBD1	CASSLDRPIGTGQTGELFF	TGTGCCAGCAGCTTAGATCGCCCGATCGGGACAGGGCAGACCGGGGAGCTGTTTTTT
TRBV9	TRBJ1-3	14	few	NA	CASSVAGSGNTIYF	TGTGCCAGCAGCGTAGCAGGTTCGGGAAACACCATATATTTT
TRBV13	TRBJ2-7	14	NA	NA	CASSLGPNSYEQYF	TGTGCCAGCAGCTTGGGACCGAACTCCTACGAGCAGTACTTC
TRBV7-9	TRBJ2-5	17	once	NA	CASSLGSGLHPQETQYF	TGTGCCAGCAGCTTAGGCTCAGGACTCCACCCCCAGGAGACCCAGTACTTC
TRBV2	TRBJ1-4	17	NA	NA	CASSVMNPGLPNEKLFF	TGTGCCAGCAGTGTGATGAATCCGGGCCTTCCTAATGAAAAACTGTTTTTT
TRBV6-5	TRBJ2-3	15	NA	TRBD2	CASSSGGPATDTQYF	TGTGCCAGCTCCAGCGGGGGGCCCGCAACAGATACGCAGTATTTT
TRBV2	TRBJ2-1	14	NA	NA	CASSPGASYNEQFF	TGTGCCAGCAGTCCGGGCGCCTCCTACAATGAGCAGTTCTTC
TRBV29-1	TRBJ2-4	13	few	NA	CSAGGSTFDIQYF	TGCAGCGCTGGGGGCAGTACATTTGACATTCAGTACTTC
TRBV4-2	TRBJ1-4	14	NA	NA	CASSPEGRGEKLFF	TGTGCCAGCAGCCCCGAAGGTAGGGGGGAAAAACTGTTTTTT
TRBV19	TRBJ2-7	14	NA	TRBD2	CASSIGTSSYEQYF	TGTGCCAGTAGTATAGGGACTAGCTCCTACGAGCAGTACTTC
TRBV6-5	TRBJ1-3	10	NA	NA	CASSGNTIYF	TGTGCCAGCAGCGGAAACACCATATATTTT
TRBV6-5	TRBJ1-1	13	NA	NA	CASSEMMNTEAFF	TGTGCCAGCAGTGAAATGATGAACACTGAAGCTTTCTTT